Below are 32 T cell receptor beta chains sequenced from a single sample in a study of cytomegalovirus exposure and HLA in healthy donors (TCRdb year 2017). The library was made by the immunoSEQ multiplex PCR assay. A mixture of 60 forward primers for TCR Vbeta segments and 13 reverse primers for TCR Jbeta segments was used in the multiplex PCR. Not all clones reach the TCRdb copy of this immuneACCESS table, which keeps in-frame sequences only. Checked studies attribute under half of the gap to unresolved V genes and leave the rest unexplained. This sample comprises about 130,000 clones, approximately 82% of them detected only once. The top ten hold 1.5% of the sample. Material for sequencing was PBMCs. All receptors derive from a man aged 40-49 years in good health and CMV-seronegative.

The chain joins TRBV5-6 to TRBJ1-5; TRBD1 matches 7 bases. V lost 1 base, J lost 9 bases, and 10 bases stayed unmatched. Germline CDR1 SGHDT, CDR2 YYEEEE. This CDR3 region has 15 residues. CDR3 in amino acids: CASSLSTGKNRPQHF. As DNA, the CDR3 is TGTGCCAGCAGCTTGTCGACAGGGAAGAACAGGCCCCAGCATTTT.

The CDR3 sequence is CAWNREGYGYTF. Here the CDR3 DNA reads TGTGCCTGGAACAGGGAGGGCTATGGCTACACCTTC. This rearrangement joins TRBV30 to TRBJ1-2; TRBD1 is a possible D gene (6 bases). The germline gives CDR1 GTSNPN, CDR2 SVGIG (reference sequence). CDR3 length equals 12 residues. V was cut by 4 bases and J by 4 bases, with 10 bases left in between.

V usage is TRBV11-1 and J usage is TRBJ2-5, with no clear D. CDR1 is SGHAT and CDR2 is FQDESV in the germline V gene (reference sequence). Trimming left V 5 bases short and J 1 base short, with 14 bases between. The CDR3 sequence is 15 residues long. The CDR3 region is CASSPPSGSQETQYF. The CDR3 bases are TGTGCCAGCAGCCCACCCTCAGGATCCCAAGAGACCCAGTACTTC.

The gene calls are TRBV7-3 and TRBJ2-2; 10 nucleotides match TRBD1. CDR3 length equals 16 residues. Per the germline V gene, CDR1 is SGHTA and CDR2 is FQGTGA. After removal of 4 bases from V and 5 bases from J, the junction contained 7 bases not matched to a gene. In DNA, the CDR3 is TGTGCCAGCAGCTCGGGGGGGACAGGGGTTACCGGGGAGCTGTTTTTT. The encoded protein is CASSSGGTGVTGELFF.

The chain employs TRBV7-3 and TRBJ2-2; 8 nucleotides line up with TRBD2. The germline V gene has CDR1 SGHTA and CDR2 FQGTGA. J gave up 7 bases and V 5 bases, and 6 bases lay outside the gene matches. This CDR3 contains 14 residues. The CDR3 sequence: CASSSGSSIGELFF. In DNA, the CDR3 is TGTGCCAGCAGCAGCGGGAGTAGCATCGGGGAGCTGTTTTTT. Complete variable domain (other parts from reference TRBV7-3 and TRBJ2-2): GAGVSQTPSNKVTEKGKYVELRCDPISGHTALYWYRQSLGQGPEFLIYFQGTGAADDSGLPNDRFFAVRPEGSVSTLKIQRTERGDSAVYLCASSSGSSIGELFFGEGSRLTVL.

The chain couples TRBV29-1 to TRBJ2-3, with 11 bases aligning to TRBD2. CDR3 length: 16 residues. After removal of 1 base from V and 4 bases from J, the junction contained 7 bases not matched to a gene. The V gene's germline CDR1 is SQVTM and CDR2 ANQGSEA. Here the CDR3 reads CSVEGEKTSGADTQYF. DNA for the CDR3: TGCAGCGTTGAAGGGGAAAAGACTAGCGGGGCAGATACGCAGTATTTT.

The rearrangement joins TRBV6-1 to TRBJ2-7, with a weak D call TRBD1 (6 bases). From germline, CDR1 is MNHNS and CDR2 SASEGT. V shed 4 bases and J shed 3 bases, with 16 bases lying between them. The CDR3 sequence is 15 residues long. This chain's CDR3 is CASSVEAQGHYEQYF. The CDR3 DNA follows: TGTGCCAGCAGTGTAGAAGCACAGGGCCACTACGAGCAGTACTTC.

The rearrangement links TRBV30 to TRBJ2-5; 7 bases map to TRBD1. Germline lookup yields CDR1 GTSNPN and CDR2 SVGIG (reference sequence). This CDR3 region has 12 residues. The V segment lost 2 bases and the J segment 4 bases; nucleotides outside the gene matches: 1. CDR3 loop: CAWSWDRETQYF. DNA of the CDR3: TGTGCCTGGAGTTGGGACAGAGAGACCCAGTACTTC.

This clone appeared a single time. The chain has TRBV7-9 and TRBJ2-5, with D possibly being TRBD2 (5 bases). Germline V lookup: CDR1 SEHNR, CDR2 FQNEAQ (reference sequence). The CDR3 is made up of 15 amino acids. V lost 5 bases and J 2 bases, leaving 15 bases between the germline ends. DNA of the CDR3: TGTGCCAGCAGCCATTACGGGGAGAGTCAAGAGACCCAGTACTTC. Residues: CASSHYGESQETQYF.

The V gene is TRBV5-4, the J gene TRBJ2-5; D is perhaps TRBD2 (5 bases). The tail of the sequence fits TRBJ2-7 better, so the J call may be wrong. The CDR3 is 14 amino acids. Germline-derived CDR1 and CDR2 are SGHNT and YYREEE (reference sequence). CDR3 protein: CASSPVGGSYEQYF. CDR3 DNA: TGTGCCAGCAGCCCGGTTGGCGGGTCTTACGAGCAGTACTTC.

This CDR3 is CASSELARSSYNEQFF. CDR3 in DNA: TGTGCCAGCAGTGAACTTGCGCGAAGCTCCTACAATGAGCAGTTCTTC. V usage is TRBV6-4 and J usage is TRBJ2-1, with no clear D. Germline V lookup: CDR1 MRHNA, CDR2 SNTAGT. The CDR3 has 16 residues. V was pared by 3 bases and J by 0 bases, with 12 bases between.

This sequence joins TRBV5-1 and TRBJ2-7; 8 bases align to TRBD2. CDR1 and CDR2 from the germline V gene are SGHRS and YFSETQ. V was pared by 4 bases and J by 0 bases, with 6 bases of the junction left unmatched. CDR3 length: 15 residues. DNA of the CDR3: TGCGCCAGCAGCCGGCTCGGGGGGGGCTCCTACGAGCAGTACTTC. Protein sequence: CASSRLGGGSYEQYF. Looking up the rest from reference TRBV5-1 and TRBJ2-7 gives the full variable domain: KAGVTQTPRYLIKTRGQQVTLSCSPISGHRSVSWYQQTPGQGLQFLFEYFSETQRNKGNFPGRFSGRQFSNSRSEMNVSTLELGDSALYLCASSRLGGGSYEQYFGPGTRLTVT.

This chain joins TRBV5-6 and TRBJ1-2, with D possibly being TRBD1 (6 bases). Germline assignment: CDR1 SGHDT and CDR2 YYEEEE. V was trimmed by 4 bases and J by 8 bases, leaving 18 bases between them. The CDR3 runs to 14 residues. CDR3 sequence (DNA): TGTGCCAGCAGCCTGACAGGAAGTATTAGGGGCTACACCTTC. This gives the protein CASSLTGSIRGYTF.

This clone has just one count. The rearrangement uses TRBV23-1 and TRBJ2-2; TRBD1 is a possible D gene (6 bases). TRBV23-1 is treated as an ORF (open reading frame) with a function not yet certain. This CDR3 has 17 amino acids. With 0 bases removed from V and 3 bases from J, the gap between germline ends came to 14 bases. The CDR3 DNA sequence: TGCGCCAGCAGTCAATCTGGGGGCTCCCGGCACACCGGGGAGCTGTTTTTT. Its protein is CASSQSGGSRHTGELFF.

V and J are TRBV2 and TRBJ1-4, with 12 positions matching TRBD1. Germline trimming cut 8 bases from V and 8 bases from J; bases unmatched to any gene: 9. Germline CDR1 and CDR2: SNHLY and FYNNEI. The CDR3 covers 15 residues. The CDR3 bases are TGTGCCAGCCGGGACAGGGGGCTTAGACGAGAAAAACTGTTTTTT. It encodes CASRDRGLRREKLFF.

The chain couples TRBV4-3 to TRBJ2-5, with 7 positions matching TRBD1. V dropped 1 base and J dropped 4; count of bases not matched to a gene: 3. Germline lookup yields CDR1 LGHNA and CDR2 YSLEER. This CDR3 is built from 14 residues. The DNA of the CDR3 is TGCGCCAGCAGCCAAGGGACAGGTGGAGAGACCCAGTACTTC. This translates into CASSQGTGGETQYF.

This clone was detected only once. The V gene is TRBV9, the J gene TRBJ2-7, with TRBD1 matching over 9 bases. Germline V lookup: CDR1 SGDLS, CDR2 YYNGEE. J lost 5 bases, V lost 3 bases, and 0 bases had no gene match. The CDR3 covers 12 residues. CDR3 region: CASSGTGDEQYF. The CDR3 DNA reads TGTGCCAGCAGCGGGACAGGGGACGAGCAGTACTTC.

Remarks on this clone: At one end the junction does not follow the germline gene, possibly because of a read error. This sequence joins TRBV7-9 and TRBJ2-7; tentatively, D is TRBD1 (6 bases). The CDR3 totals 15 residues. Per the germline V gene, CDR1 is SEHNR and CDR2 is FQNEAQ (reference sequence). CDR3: CSSSRTVHLSYEQYF. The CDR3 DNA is TGTTCCAGCAGCAGGACAGTGCACCTCTCCTACGAGCAGTACTTC.

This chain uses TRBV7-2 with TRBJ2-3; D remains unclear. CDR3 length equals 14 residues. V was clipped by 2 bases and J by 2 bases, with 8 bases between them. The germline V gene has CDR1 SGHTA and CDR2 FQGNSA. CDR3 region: CASSLNTFTDTQYF. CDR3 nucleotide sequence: TGTGCCAGCAGCTTAAATACTTTCACAGATACGCAGTATTTT. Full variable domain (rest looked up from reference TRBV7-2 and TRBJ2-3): GAGVSQSPSNKVTEKGKDVELRCDPISGHTALYWYRQSLGQGLEFLIYFQGNSAPDKSGLPSDRFSAERTGGSVSTLTIQRTQQEDSAVYLCASSLNTFTDTQYFGPGTRLTVL.

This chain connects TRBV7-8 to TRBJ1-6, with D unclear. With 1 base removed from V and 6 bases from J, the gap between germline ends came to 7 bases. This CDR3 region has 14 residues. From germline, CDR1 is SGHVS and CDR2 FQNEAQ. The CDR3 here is CASSLGQVNSPLHF. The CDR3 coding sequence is TGTGCCAGCAGCTTAGGGCAGGTTAATTCACCCCTCCACTTT. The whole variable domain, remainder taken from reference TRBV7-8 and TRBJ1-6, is GAGVSQSPRYKVAKRGQDVALRCDPISGHVSLFWYQQALGQGPEFLTYFQNEAQLDKSGLPSDRFFAERPEGSVSTLKIQRTQQEDSAVYLCASSLGQVNSPLHFGNGTRLTVT.

Written as DNA, the CDR3 is TGCGCCAGCAGCCAAGGCCCGTTAGCCGGGGAGCAGTTCTTC. Encoded protein: CASSQGPLAGEQFF. V usage is TRBV4-1 and J usage is TRBJ2-1; D is unresolved. Trimming cost V 1 base and J 10 bases, with 14 bases left between them. Germline V CDR1 and CDR2: MGHRA, YSYEKL. The CDR3 is 14 residues long.

This CDR3 is CASTLLAGYEQYF. The CDR3 DNA reads as TGTGCCAGCACTTTATTGGCAGGCTACGAGCAGTACTTC. The chain is built from TRBV6-5 and TRBJ2-7; D gene uncertain. Germline CDR1 MNHEY, CDR2 SVGAGI. This CDR3 comprises 13 residues. V lost 7 bases, J lost 3 bases, and 13 bases lay in between.

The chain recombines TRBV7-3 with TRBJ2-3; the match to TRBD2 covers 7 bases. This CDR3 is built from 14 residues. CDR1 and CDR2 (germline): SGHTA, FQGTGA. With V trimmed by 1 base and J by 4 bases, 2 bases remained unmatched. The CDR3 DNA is TGTGCCAGCAGCTTAAGGGGGGGTGCAGATACGCAGTATTTT. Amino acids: CASSLRGGADTQYF.

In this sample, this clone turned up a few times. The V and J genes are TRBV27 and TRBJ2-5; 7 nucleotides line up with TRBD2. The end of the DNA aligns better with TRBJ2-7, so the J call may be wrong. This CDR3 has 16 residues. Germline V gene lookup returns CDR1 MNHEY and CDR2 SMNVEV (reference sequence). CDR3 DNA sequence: TGTGCCAGCAGTCCTCTCGCGCGGGGGAGGGCCTACGAGCAGTACTTC. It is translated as CASSPLARGRAYEQYF.

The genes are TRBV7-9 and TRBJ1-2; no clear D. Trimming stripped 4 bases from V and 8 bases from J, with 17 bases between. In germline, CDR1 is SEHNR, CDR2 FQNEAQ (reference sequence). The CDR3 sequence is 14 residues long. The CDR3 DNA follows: TGTGCCAGCAGCTCCGGGCAGGCGGGGTACGGCTACACCTTC. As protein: CASSSGQAGYGYTF.

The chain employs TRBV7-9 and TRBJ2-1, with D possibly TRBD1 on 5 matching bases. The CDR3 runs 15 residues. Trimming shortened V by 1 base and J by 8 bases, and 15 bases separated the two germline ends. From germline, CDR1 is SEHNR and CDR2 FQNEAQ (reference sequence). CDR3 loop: CASSLGWGPNDEQFF. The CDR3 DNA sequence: TGTGCCAGCAGCTTAGGATGGGGCCCAAACGATGAGCAGTTCTTC.

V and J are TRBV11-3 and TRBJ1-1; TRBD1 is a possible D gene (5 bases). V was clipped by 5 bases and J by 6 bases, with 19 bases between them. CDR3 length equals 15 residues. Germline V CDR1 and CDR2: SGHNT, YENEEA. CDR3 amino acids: CASSGGGARAAEAFF. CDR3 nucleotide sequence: TGTGCCAGCAGCGGTGGAGGGGCGCGGGCGGCTGAAGCTTTCTTT.

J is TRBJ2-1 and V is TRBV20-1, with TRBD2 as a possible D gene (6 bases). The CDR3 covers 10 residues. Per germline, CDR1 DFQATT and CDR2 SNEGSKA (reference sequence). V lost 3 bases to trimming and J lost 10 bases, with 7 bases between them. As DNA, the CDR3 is TGCAGTGCTAGCGGACTAGAGCAGTTCTTC. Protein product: CSASGLEQFF.

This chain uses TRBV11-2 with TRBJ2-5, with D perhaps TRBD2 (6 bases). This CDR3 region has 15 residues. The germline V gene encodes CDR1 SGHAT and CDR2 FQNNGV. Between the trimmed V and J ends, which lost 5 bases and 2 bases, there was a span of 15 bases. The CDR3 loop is CASSRNTGTQETQYF. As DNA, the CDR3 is TGTGCCAGCAGCCGAAACACCGGGACTCAAGAGACCCAGTACTTC. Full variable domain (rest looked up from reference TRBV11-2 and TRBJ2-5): EAGVAQSPRYKIIEKRQSVAFWCNPISGHATLYWYQQILGQGPKLLIQFQNNGVVDDSQLPKDRFSAERLKGVDSTLKIQPAKLEDSAVYLCASSRNTGTQETQYFGPGTRLLVL.

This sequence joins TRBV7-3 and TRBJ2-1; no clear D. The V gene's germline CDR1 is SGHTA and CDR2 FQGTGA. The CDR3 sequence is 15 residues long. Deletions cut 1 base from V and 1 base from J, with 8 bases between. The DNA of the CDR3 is TGTGCCAGCAGCTTAAGCCCAGCGTCCTACAATGAGCAGTTCTTC. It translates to CASSLSPASYNEQFF.

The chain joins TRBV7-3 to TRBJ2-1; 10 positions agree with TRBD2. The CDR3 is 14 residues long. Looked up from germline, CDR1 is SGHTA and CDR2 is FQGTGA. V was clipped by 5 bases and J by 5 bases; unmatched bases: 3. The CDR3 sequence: CASSRGLADNEQFF. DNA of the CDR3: TGTGCCAGCAGCCGCGGACTAGCGGACAATGAGCAGTTCTTC.

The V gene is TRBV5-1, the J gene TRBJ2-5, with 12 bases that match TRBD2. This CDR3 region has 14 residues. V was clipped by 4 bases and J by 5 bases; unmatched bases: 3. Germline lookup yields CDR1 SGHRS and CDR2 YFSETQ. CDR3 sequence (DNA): TGCGCCAGCAGCACAGGACTAGCGGGGGAGACCCAGTACTTC. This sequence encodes CASSTGLAGETQYF. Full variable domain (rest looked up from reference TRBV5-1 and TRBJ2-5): KAGVTQTPRYLIKTRGQQVTLSCSPISGHRSVSWYQQTPGQGLQFLFEYFSETQRNKGNFPGRFSGRQFSNSRSEMNVSTLELGDSALYLCASSTGLAGETQYFGPGTRLLVL.